The T cell receptor beta chain described here comes from a study of T-cell reconstitution after alpha-beta-depleted transplantation in children. Molecular barcoding with unique molecular identifiers was used for the TCRbeta library. TCRdb re-derived calls from the PCR reads in MiXCR, one entry per CDR3 protein. The table has some 640,000 distinct CDR3 sequences, around 16% seen once; the top ten hold 1.1%. Trimming left V 0 bases short and J 1 base short, with 9 bases between. Germline V gene lookup returns CDR1 MNHEY and CDR2 SVGAGI. This CDR3 spans 15 amino acids. This clonotype showed up many times.

J is TRBJ2-5 and V is TRBV6-5; no clear D gene. The sample consisted of PBMCs from the stem cell graft donor, taken from the stem cell graft. The source of this sequence is a human donor who donated a stem cell graft to a child with acute myeloid leukemia. The CDR3 DNA reads as TGTGCCAGCAGTTACTCGTCCCATATCCAAGAGACCCAGTACTTC. As protein: CASSYSSHIQETQYF.